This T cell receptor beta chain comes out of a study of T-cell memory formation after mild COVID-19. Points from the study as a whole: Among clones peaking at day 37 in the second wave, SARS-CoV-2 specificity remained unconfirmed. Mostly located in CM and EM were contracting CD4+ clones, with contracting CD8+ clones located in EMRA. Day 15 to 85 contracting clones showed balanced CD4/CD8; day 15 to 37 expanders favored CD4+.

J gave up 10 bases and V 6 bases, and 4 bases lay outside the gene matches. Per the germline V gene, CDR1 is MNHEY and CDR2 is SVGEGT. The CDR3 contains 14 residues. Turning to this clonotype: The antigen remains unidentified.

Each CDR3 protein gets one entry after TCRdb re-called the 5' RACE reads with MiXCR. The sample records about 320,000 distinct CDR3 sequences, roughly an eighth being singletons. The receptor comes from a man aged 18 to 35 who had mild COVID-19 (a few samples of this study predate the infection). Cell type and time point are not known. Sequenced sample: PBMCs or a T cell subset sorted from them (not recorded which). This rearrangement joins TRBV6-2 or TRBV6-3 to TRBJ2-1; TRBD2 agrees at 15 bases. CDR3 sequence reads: CASSGLAGGLEQFF. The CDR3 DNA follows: TGTGCCAGCAGCGGACTAGCGGGGGGGCTGGAGCAGTTCTTC.